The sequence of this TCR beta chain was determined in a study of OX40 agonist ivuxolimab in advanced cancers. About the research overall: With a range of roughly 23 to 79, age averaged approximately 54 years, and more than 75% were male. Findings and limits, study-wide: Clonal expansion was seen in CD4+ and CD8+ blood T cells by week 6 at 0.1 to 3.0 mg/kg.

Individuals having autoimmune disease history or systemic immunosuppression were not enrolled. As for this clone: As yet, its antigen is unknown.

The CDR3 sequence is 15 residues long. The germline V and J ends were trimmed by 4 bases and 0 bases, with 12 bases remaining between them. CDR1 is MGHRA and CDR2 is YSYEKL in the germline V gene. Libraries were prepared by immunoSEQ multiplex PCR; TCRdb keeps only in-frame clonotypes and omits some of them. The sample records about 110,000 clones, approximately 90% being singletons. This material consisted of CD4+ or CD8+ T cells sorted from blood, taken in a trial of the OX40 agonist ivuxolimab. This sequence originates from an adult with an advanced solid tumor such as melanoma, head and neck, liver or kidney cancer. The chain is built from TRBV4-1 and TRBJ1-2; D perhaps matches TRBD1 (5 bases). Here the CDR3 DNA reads TGCGCCAGCAGCCGAGGGGACGGGGCTAACTATGGCTACACCTTC. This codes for CASSRGDGANYGYTF.